These T cell receptor beta chains were read from a single sample in a study of molecular identifiers for immune sequencing clone quantification. Via MiXCR, TCRdb re-called the PCR reads, giving one row per CDR3 protein. The profile shows about 640,000 distinct CDR3 sequences, nearly 20% of them singletons. The source material was naive CD8+ T cells from blood, with Jurkat cell RNA spiked in. The receptors originated from a human donor in good health. Some libraries in this study had Jurkat cell RNA spiked in. CDR3s include the opening cysteine and the closing phenylalanine or tryptophan. A D gene is named only where the DNA matches it firmly. Clone size is shown for a subset of rows, as once, few, many or a class of expanded clone.

TRBV28,TRBJ2-1,-,-,TGTGCCAGCAGTAGTGACGGAAACAACGAGCAGTTCTTC,CASSSDGNNEQFF
TRBV19,TRBJ2-7,few,-,TGTGCCAGTAGTACCCGGGACACGGGCCTGGAGGAGCAGTACTTC,CASSTRDTGLEEQYF
TRBV4-3,TRBJ1-3,many,-,TGCGCCAGCAGCCAAGATCGGAACTCTGGAAACACCATATATTTT,CASSQDRNSGNTIYF
TRBV12-3/TRBV12-4,TRBJ1-3,-,-,TGTGCCAGCAGTTTATTCCCACCAAGCTCTGGAAACACCATATATTTT,CASSLFPPSSGNTIYF
TRBV7-9,TRBJ2-5,many,TRBD2,TGTGCCAGCAGCTTGGGACTAGCGGTAAAAGAGACCCAGTACTTC,CASSLGLAVKETQYF
TRBV6-5,TRBJ1-5,many,TRBD1,TGTGCCAGCAGGACTTTAGACAGGGGAGGCAATCAGCCCCAGCATTTT,CASRTLDRGGNQPQHF
TRBV9,TRBJ1-2,few,TRBD1,TGTGCCAGCAGCCAAACGGGACAGGGGGCTGCCTATGGCTACACCTTC,CASSQTGQGAAYGYTF
TRBV30,TRBJ2-3,many,-,TGTGCCTGGAGTGCGACGGTCACAGATACGCAGTATTTT,CAWSATVTDTQYF
TRBV18,TRBJ2-7,few,TRBD1,TGTGCCACTCGGACAGGGGGGTTCTACGAGCAGTACTTC,CATRTGGFYEQYF
TRBV4-3,TRBJ2-4,many,-,TGCGCCAGCAGCCAAGATTGGTCGCCTAACATTCAGTACTTC,CASSQDWSPNIQYF
TRBV27,TRBJ2-7,-,-,TGTGCCAGCAGCTCACTCCCCCGGGACGTTTCCTACGAGCAGTACTTC,CASSSLPRDVSYEQYF
TRBV4-1,TRBJ1-1,once,-,TGCGCCAGCAGCCCTGGACAGACGGTGAACACTGAAGCTTTCTTT,CASSPGQTVNTEAFF
TRBV5-6,TRBJ2-7,many,-,TGTGCCAGCAGCTTGCCCGTCCCCTACGAGCAGTACTTC,CASSLPVPYEQYF
TRBV4-3,TRBJ2-3,-,-,TGCGCCAGCAGCCCAGACCGAGCGGGACAAAGCATGGATACGCAGTACTTT,CASSPDRAGQSMDTQYF
TRBV6-2/TRBV6-3,TRBJ1-1,many,-,TGTGCCAGCAGTCCCCTCGGACCGGCCGACACTGAAGCTTTCTTT,CASSPLGPADTEAFF
TRBV27,TRBJ2-7,-,-,TGTGCCAGCAGTTCCCTCGTTGGTAGCGCCTCCTACGAGCAGTACTTC,CASSSLVGSASYEQYF
TRBV19,TRBJ2-2,few,-,TGTGCCAGTACCATAGGTAGTCCCTCCGGGGAGCTGTTTTTT,CASTIGSPSGELFF
TRBV9,TRBJ1-1,-,-,TGTGCCAGCAGCCCAAACCACTTCGGGATGGGTACTGAAGCTTTCTTT,CASSPNHFGMGTEAFF
TRBV19,TRBJ2-7,-,-,TGTGCCAGTAGAATTTCCGCGGGACACTGCTACGAGCAGTACTTC,CASRISAGHCYEQYF
TRBV27,TRBJ2-7,-,-,TGTGCCAGCAGTTTAGGATGGGGGTCCCACGAGCAGTACTTC,CASSLGWGSHEQYF
TRBV3-1,TRBJ2-3,-,TRBD2,TGTGCCAGCAGCCCGCCTGGGGAGCGGGGGGCCACAGATACGCAGTATTTT,CASSPPGERGATDTQYF
TRBV24-1,TRBJ2-3,many,-,TGTGCCACCAGTGACTTCACAGATACGCAGTATTTT,CATSDFTDTQYF
TRBV28,TRBJ2-5,few,-,TGTGCCAGCAGTCCCTCGGGGCTAGGGGGGCCCCCGTACTTC,CASSPSGLGGPPYF
TRBV19,TRBJ1-4,-,-,TGTGCCAGTAGGCAGGGGTTTGAAAAACTGTTTTTT,CASRQGFEKLFF
TRBV20-1,TRBJ2-7,many,TRBD2,TGCAGTGCTAGTCTTATAGCGGGAGACTACGAGCAGTACTTC,CSASLIAGDYEQYF
TRBV2,TRBJ2-1,few,TRBD1,TGTGCCAGCAGGGATAGGACAGGGGGTTACAATGAGCAGTTCTTC,CASRDRTGGYNEQFF
TRBV27,TRBJ2-6,many,-,TGTGCCAGCAGTTCCGGGGCGCCCACCGGGGCCAACGTCCTGACTTTC,CASSSGAPTGANVLTF